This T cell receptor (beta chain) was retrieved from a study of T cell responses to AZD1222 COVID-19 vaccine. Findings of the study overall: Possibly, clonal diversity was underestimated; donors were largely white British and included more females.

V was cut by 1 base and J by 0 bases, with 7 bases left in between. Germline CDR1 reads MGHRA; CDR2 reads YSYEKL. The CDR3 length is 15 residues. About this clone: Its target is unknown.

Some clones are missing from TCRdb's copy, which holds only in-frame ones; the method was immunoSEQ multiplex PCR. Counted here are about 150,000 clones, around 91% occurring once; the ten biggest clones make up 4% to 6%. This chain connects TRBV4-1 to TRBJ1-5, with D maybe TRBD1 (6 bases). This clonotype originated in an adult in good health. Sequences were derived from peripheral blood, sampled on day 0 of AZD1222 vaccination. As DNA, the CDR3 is TGCGCCAGCAGCCAAGGGACAGATAGCAATCAGCCCCAGCATTTT. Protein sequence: CASSQGTDSNQPQHF.